Following are 14 T cell receptor beta chains from one sample sequenced in a study of post-analysis software for immune sequencing data. Whole-study results and caveats: Relative to controls, patients had a few TRBV segments at higher frequency, with TRBV5-6, TRBV5-1 and TRBV20-1 among these.

TCR beta cDNA libraries had unique molecular identifiers. TCRdb reprocessed the PCR reads via MiXCR and lists one record per CDR3 protein. The sample consists of about 430,000 distinct CDR3 sequences, 30% to 45% of them appearing once. No antigen has been assigned to these receptors. The sequenced sample was blood. These receptors were taken from a girl aged 2-10 years with multiple sclerosis.

This rearrangement joins TRBV5-1 to TRBJ1-6; D is undetermined. Germline V gives CDR1 SGHRS, CDR2 YFSETQ. Trimming shortened V by 0 bases and J by 0 bases, and 13 bases separated the two germline ends. CDR3 length: 18 residues. This CDR3 reads CASSLGSPSSSYNSPLHF. CDR3 sequence (DNA): TGCGCCAGCAGCTTGGGGAGCCCATCGAGCTCCTATAATTCACCCCTCCACTTT.

Details on this clonotype: A read error may account for a junction end that differs from germline. The chain carries TRBV9 and TRBJ2-2; a weak D match, TRBD2 (5 bases). Germline V gene sequence: CDR1 SGDLS, CDR2 YYNGEE. The CDR3 is 14 amino acids. CDR3 in DNA: TGTGCCAGCAGCCCGGTCATCGGCACCGGGGAGCGGTTTTTT. This sequence encodes CASSPVIGTGERFF.

The table lists this clonotype with a few counts. The V call is TRBV20-1, the J call TRBJ2-3; D uncertain. Germline CDR1 and CDR2: DFQATT and SNEGSKA (reference sequence). Trimming shortened V by 0 bases and J by 1 base, and 20 bases separated the two germline ends. The CDR3 extends over 18 amino acids. CDR3 loop: CSARDELAHPRRTDTQYF. Here the CDR3 DNA reads TGCAGTGCTAGAGATGAGTTAGCCCACCCTAGGCGCACAGATACGCAGTATTTT.

In its sample, this clonotype was seen a few times. CDR3 sequence reads: CASRLQDSGANVLTF. The CDR3 DNA reads TGTGCCAGCAGGTTACAGGACTCTGGGGCCAACGTCCTGACTTTC. The rearrangement joins TRBV7-9 to TRBJ2-6; TRBD1 is a possible D gene (5 bases). This CDR3 comprises 15 residues. The V gene's germline CDR1 is SEHNR and CDR2 FQNEAQ (reference sequence). Trimming cost V 6 bases and J 0 bases, with 9 bases left between them.

Comments on this clonotype: This clone may be a read error of a much larger clone one base away. The chain recombines TRBV29-1 with TRBJ2-5; D unresolved. From germline, CDR1 is SQVTM and CDR2 ANQGSEA. V was cut by 7 bases and J by 4 bases, with 7 bases left in between. The CDR3 totals 10 residues. CDR3 sequence (DNA): TGCAGCGCTGACCGAGAGACCCAGTACTTC. This encodes CSADRETQYF.

The V call is TRBV28, the J call TRBJ2-1, with TRBD2 as a possible D gene (6 bases). Germline V CDR1 and CDR2: MDHEN, SYDVKM. V was shortened by 5 bases and J by 9 bases, with 14 bases between the two germline ends. The CDR3 has 13 amino acids. The CDR3 DNA reads TGTGCCAGCAGTGGCTGGCAGGGAGGTGAGCAGTTCTTC. Translating gives CASSGWQGGEQFF. Drawing the rest from reference TRBV28 and TRBJ2-1, the complete variable domain is DVKVTQSSRYLVKRTGEKVFLECVQDMDHENMFWYRQDPGLGLRLIYFSYDVKMKEKGDIPEGYSVSREKKERFSLILESASTNQTSMYLCASSGWQGGEQFFGPGTRLTVL.

The gene calls are TRBV10-3 and TRBJ1-2, with D maybe TRBD1 (5 bases). Trimming pared 5 bases from V and 4 bases from J, leaving 14 bases between. This CDR3 has 14 amino acids. CDR1 is ENHRY, CDR2 SYGVKD, per germline. The chain's CDR3 is CAISRQIETYGYTF. The CDR3 DNA is TGTGCCATCAGTCGACAGATCGAGACCTATGGCTACACCTTC.

The V and J genes are TRBV6-2 or TRBV6-3 and TRBJ1-1; 7 nucleotides line up with TRBD1. V dropped 0 bases and J dropped 1; count of bases not matched to a gene: 14. This CDR3 contains 19 residues. In germline, CDR1 is MNHEY, CDR2 SVGEGT. The CDR3 protein is CASSYSIAGGWTWNTEAFF. The CDR3, as DNA: TGTGCCAGCAGTTACTCGATCGCAGGGGGGTGGACATGGAACACTGAAGCTTTCTTT.

This clonotype was detected only a few times. The genes are TRBV5-5 and TRBJ2-7, with 7 nucleotides matching TRBD1. The V gene end was trimmed by 0 bases and the J gene end by 2 bases; junction bases not matched to a gene: 5. Germline loops: CDR1 SGHKS, CDR2 YYEKEE (reference sequence). CDR3 length: 15 residues. The CDR3 DNA is TGTGCCAGCAGCTTGGGACAGGGCTCCCCCTACGAGCAGTACTTC. Encoded protein: CASSLGQGSPYEQYF.

This clonotype has more than one count but fewer than ten. The V call is TRBV20-1, the J call TRBJ1-2; 10 bases are a match to TRBD1. This CDR3 spans 14 amino acids. V lost 6 bases, J lost 4 bases, and 8 bases stayed unmatched. Germline lookup yields CDR1 DFQATT and CDR2 SNEGSKA (reference sequence). The CDR3 is CSATRTGGGYGYTF. DNA of the CDR3: TGCAGTGCAACCAGGACAGGGGGGGGCTATGGCTACACCTTC.

J is TRBJ1-2 and V is TRBV20-1, with TRBD1 matching 9 bases. The CDR3 consists of 17 residues. In germline, CDR1 is DFQATT, CDR2 SNEGSKA (reference sequence). V shed 5 bases, J shed 4 bases, and the junction held 17 bases outside the gene matches. In nucleotides, the CDR3 is TGCAGTGCTGCCCTTGTAGTAAGGGACAGGGCTTCCTATGGCTACACCTTC. This sequence encodes CSAALVVRDRASYGYTF.

The V gene is TRBV27, the J gene TRBJ2-1; TRBD1 might be the D (5 bases). The CDR3 is made up of 13 amino acids. With 3 bases removed from V and 6 bases from J, the gap between germline ends came to 9 bases. Germline V gene sequence: CDR1 MNHEY, CDR2 SMNVEV (reference sequence). The CDR3 DNA follows: TGTGCCAGCAGTTTGAAACAGGTCAATGAGCAGTTCTTC. Translated, it gives CASSLKQVNEQFF.

For this clonotype: A much larger clone lies one base from this, so it may be a read error. The rearrangement uses TRBV5-1 and TRBJ2-7; TRBD1 or TRBD2 may be the D gene (5 bases each). CDR1 is SGHRS, CDR2 YFSETQ, per germline. This CDR3 has 15 amino acids. V was cut by 1 base and J by 0 bases, with 11 bases left in between. This CDR3 is CASSLRDGSSYEQYF. The CDR3, as DNA: TGCGCCAGCAGCTTGCGGGACGGAAGCTCCTACGAGCAGTACTTC.

The V and J genes are TRBV20-1 and TRBJ2-7; 8 nucleotides align to TRBD2. The junction had 4 bases not matched to a gene; V was cut back by 3 bases and J by 3 bases. This CDR3 contains 13 residues. From germline, CDR1 is DFQATT and CDR2 SNEGSKA (reference sequence). CDR3 residues: CSASLAGRYEQYF. CDR3 in DNA: TGCAGTGCTAGTTTAGCGGGGCGCTACGAGCAGTACTTC.